This is a list of T cell receptor beta chains from one sample in a study of OX40 agonist ivuxolimab in advanced cancers. The repertoire was sequenced with immunoSEQ multiplex PCR; TCRdb's copy has only in-frame clones and lacks some. The sample shows 70,000 to 85,000 clones, 90% to 95% of them seen only once. The material was CD4+ or CD8+ T cells sorted from blood, obtained in a trial of the OX40 agonist ivuxolimab. These receptors were taken from an adult with an advanced solid tumor such as melanoma, head and neck, liver or kidney cancer. Both conserved end residues are part of each CDR3. D genes are given only for firm matches. Only some rows state a clone size, as once, few, many or a class for expanded clones.

j_gene | d_gene | abundance | v_gene | CDR3nt | CDR3aa
TRBJ1-1 | . | . | TRBV5-5 | TGTGCCAGCAGCCAGGTGGCAGGGGTAGGGGCTGAAGCTTTCTTT | CASSQVAGVGAEAFF
TRBJ2-3 | . | . | TRBV7-3 | TGTGCCAGCAGCTCGAACACAGATACGCAGTATTTT | CASSSNTDTQYF
TRBJ2-5 | . | . | TRBV7-2 | TGTGCCAGCAGCTTATTCCGGGAAAGGCAAGAGACCCAGTACTTC | CASSLFRERQETQYF
TRBJ2-3 | . | . | TRBV5-1 | TGCGCCAGCAGCTTGGTTCCAGGCGCCACAGATACGCAGTATTTT | CASSLVPGATDTQYF
TRBJ1-3 | . | . | TRBV7-9 | TGTGCCAGCAGCTTGGGGAAACAAAACACCATATATTTT | CASSLGKQNTIYF
TRBJ1-1 | . | . | TRBV18 | TGTGCCAGCTCACCACGGGGAGCAGGGGCGGATGAAGCTTTCTTT | CASSPRGAGADEAFF
TRBJ1-6 | . | . | TRBV30 | TGTGCCTGGAGAATGGAAAATAATTCACCCCTCCACTTT | CAWRMENNSPLHF
TRBJ1-6 | . | . | TRBV19 | TGTGCCAGTAGTATCCGGACAGATTATTCACCCCTCCACTTT | CASSIRTDYSPLHF
TRBJ2-2 | TRBD2 | once | TRBV5-4 | TGTGCCAGCAGCTTAGTTCTAGCGGGGAACACCGGGGAGCTGTTTTTT | CASSLVLAGNTGELFF
TRBJ1-1 | . | once | TRBV4-2 | TGTGCCAGCAGCCAAAACCAGGGCTTGAACACTGAAGCTTTCTTT | CASSQNQGLNTEAFF
TRBJ2-7 | . | . | TRBV5-4 | TGTGCCAGCAGCTTGGGGAATTTTGGGGAGCAGTACTTC | CASSLGNFGEQYF
TRBJ1-1 | . | few | TRBV28 | TGTGCCAGCAGTATACCAAACACTGAAGCTTTCTTT | CASSIPNTEAFF
TRBJ2-7 | TRBD2 | . | TRBV15 | TGTGCCACCAGCAAGGTGCGGGGGGCCTACGAGCAGTACTTC | CATSKVRGAYEQYF
TRBJ1-5 | TRBD1 | . | TRBV7-8 | TGTGCCAGCAGCTCAGAAGGGACAGGGTTCAATCAGCCCCAGCATTTT | CASSSEGTGFNQPQHF
TRBJ2-5 | . | . | TRBV5-1 | TGCGCCAGCAGCTTAAGGGAGACCCAGTACTTC | CASSLRETQYF
TRBJ2-1 | TRBD2 | . | TRBV28 | TGTGCCAGCAAACTAGCGGAGGGCCCTAGCTCCTACAATGAGCAGTTCTTC | CASKLAEGPSSYNEQFF
TRBJ1-2 | . | . | TRBV5-4 | TGTGCCAGCAGCTTGTGGGGGGGGGCTGGCTACACCTTC | CASSLWGGAGYTF
TRBJ2-7 | TRBD2 | . | TRBV23-1 | TGCGCCAGCAGTCAATCAACCATAGCGGGAGTCGGGTACTTC | CASSQSTIAGVGYF
TRBJ1-3 | . | . | TRBV4-1 | TGCGCCAGCAGCCTACCTATCTCTGGAAACACCATATATTTT | CASSLPISGNTIYF
TRBJ2-7 | . | . | TRBV6-5 | TGTGCCAGCAGCCTCGGGGGTAGCAGGGGCGAGCAGTACTTC | CASSLGGSRGEQYF
TRBJ1-1 | . | . | TRBV7-8 | TGTGCCAGCAGCATTAGACTGATTATGAACACTGAAGCTTTCTTT | CASSIRLIMNTEAFF
TRBJ2-7 | TRBD1 | . | TRBV7-3 | TGTGCCAGCAGCGTACCCGGGACAGACTACGAGCAGTACTTC | CASSVPGTDYEQYF